Below, 26 T cell receptor beta chains from the same sample are listed, as sequenced in a study of T cells in Graves' hyperthyroidism and ophthalmopathy. Regions amplified from RNA transcripts were the TCR beta CDR3 regions. HTBI primers drove first-round RT-PCR of the TCR CDR3. TCRdb processed the multiplex PCR reads anew with MiXCR; each CDR3 protein has one entry. Of about 600,000 distinct CDR3 sequences in the sample, more than 15% were seen once. The material sequenced was blood. The receptors here all came from a woman in her forties with Graves' ophthalmopathy.

This chain uses TRBV19 with TRBJ2-3; D is perhaps TRBD1 (5 bases). Trimming removed 2 bases from V and 6 bases from J, with 9 bases in between. Germline CDR1 LNHDA, CDR2 SQIVND (reference sequence). The CDR3 consists of 13 residues. This chain's CDR3 is CASSIPQGDTQYF. CDR3 DNA: TGTGCCAGTAGTATACCCCAGGGTGATACGCAGTATTTT. Full variable domain (remainder filled in from reference TRBV19 and TRBJ2-3): DGGITQSPKYLFRKEGQNVTLSCEQNLNHDAMYWYRQDPGQGLRLIYYSQIVNDFQKGDIAEGYSVSREKKESFPLTVTSAQKNPTAFYLCASSIPQGDTQYFGPGTRLTVL.

This clonotype was seen ten or more times. V gene TRBV11-2 combines with J gene TRBJ2-7; D perhaps matches TRBD1 (5 bases). V was trimmed by 4 bases and J by 5 bases, leaving 9 bases between them. The CDR3 length is 12 residues. Germline lookup yields CDR1 SGHAT and CDR2 FQNNGV. In nucleotides, the CDR3 is TGTGCCAGCAGCTCTCAGGGCCACGAGCAGTACTTC. It codes for CASSSQGHEQYF.

As to this clonotype: A much larger clone differs from this one at a single base, so this may be a read error. A read error is likely, as this CDR3 ends without the conserved phenylalanine or tryptophan. The chain uses TRBV6-5 and TRBJ2-3; D unresolved. This CDR3 has 14 amino acids. Germline assignment: CDR1 MNHEY and CDR2 SVGAGI. V was cut by 0 bases and J by 3 bases, with 7 bases left in between. CDR3 sequence: CASSYSLGTDTQYL. CDR3 nucleotides: TGTGCCAGCAGTTACTCGTTAGGTACAGATACGCAGTATCTT.

This clonotype was picked up many times. This rearrangement joins TRBV2 to TRBJ1-5; perhaps TRBD1 as D (6 bases). This CDR3 contains 13 residues. V lost 6 bases, J lost 4 bases, and 10 bases lay in between. Germline V gives CDR1 SNHLY, CDR2 FYNNEI. The CDR3 loop is CASRTGWNQPQHF. For the CDR3, the DNA is TGTGCCAGCAGAACAGGGTGGAATCAGCCCCAGCATTTT.

This clonotype was seen only a few times. The chain links TRBV9 to TRBJ1-1; D possibly corresponds to TRBD1 (6 bases). From germline, CDR1 is SGDLS and CDR2 YYNGEE. The CDR3 totals 14 residues. Trimming stripped 4 bases from V and 3 bases from J, with 13 bases between. The CDR3 spells CASSQGTGYTEAFF. The CDR3 DNA sequence: TGTGCCAGCAGCCAGGGAACAGGGTACACTGAAGCTTTCTTT.

This chain connects TRBV6-1 to TRBJ2-7, with TRBD1 identical over 8 bases. V shed 7 bases and J 3 bases; nucleotides not matched to a gene: 8. This CDR3 contains 14 residues. Germline assignment: CDR1 MNHNS and CDR2 SASEGT. The CDR3 region has the DNA TGTGCCAGCAAAGATAGGACAGGGATCTACGAGCAGTACTTC. Its translation: CASKDRTGIYEQYF.

The genes are TRBV19 and TRBJ2-3; TRBD2 aligns across 11 bases. V lost 7 bases, J lost 0 bases, and 9 bases stayed unmatched. The CDR3 is made up of 17 amino acids. Germline CDR1 is LNHDA and CDR2 is SQIVND (reference sequence). CDR3 coding DNA: TGTGCCAGTAACCGACTAGCGGGGATAACGAGCACAGATACGCAGTATTTT. This sequence encodes CASNRLAGITSTDTQYF.

The J gene is TRBJ2-7, the V gene TRBV29-1, with 13 nucleotides matching TRBD2. The trim removed 2 bases at V and 4 bases at J, leaving 8 bases unmatched. Germline V CDR1 and CDR2: SQVTM, ANQGSEA. The CDR3 runs 16 residues. Here the CDR3 DNA reads TGCAGCGTTGAACTCCTGAAACTAGCGGGAGGGTACGAGCAGTACTTC. As protein: CSVELLKLAGGYEQYF.

The chain employs TRBV12-3 or TRBV12-4 and TRBJ2-1; TRBD2 is a possible D gene (5 bases). The CDR3 runs to 13 residues. V was shortened by 5 bases and J by 8 bases, with 13 bases between the two germline ends. The CDR3 coding sequence is TGTGCCAGCAGTCAGGACGGGATTCATGAGCAGTTCTTC. Its translation: CASSQDGIHEQFF.

The J gene is TRBJ1-1, the V gene TRBV19; D gene uncertain. The CDR3 extends over 15 amino acids. Germline CDR1 and CDR2: LNHDA and SQIVND (reference sequence). The ends were cut back, 3 bases at V and 1 base at J, with 12 bases in the middle. CDR3 sequence reads: CASSIDRTSNTEAFF. As DNA, the CDR3 is TGTGCCAGTAGTATCGATAGGACTTCGAACACTGAAGCTTTCTTT. The full variable domain, in which reference TRBV19 and TRBJ1-1 provide the parts outside the CDR3, is DGGITQSPKYLFRKEGQNVTLSCEQNLNHDAMYWYRQDPGQGLRLIYYSQIVNDFQKGDIAEGYSVSREKKESFPLTVTSAQKNPTAFYLCASSIDRTSNTEAFFGQGTRLTVV.

A few counts support this clonotype. The V gene is TRBV12-3 or TRBV12-4, the J gene TRBJ2-6, with D hard to call. This CDR3 spans 15 amino acids. With 2 bases removed from V and 0 bases from J, the gap between germline ends came to 5 bases. Written as DNA, the CDR3 is TGTGCCAGCAGTTTATCGGTCTCTGGGGCCAACGTCCTGACTTTC. Translating it yields CASSLSVSGANVLTF.

The chain couples TRBV6-1 to TRBJ1-1; TRBD1 is a possible D gene (6 bases). With 4 bases removed from V and 0 bases from J, the gap between germline ends came to 12 bases. This CDR3 is built from 15 residues. From germline, CDR1 is MNHNS and CDR2 SASEGT. This chain's CDR3 is CASSVFRDMNTEAFF. CDR3 coding DNA: TGTGCCAGCAGTGTCTTCAGGGACATGAACACTGAAGCTTTCTTT.

This clonotype has at least ten counts. The rearrangement links TRBV6-1 to TRBJ2-1; 8 bases map to TRBD2. The J segment lost 3 bases and the V segment lost 2 bases, leaving 15 bases of the junction unmatched. Germline-derived CDR1 and CDR2 are MNHNS and SASEGT. The CDR3 is made up of 19 amino acids. The CDR3 spells CASSERSLSGRLDYNEQFF. CDR3 DNA sequence: TGTGCCAGCAGTGAAAGGTCACTAAGCGGGAGATTGGACTACAATGAGCAGTTCTTC.

This clonotype was seen repeatedly, ten times or more. The chain combines TRBV10-3 with TRBJ2-3; 9 nucleotides agree with TRBD1. The ends lost 6 bases at V and 2 bases at J; junction bases unmatched: 6. CDR3 length: 15 residues. Germline CDR1 ENHRY, CDR2 SYGVKD. CDR3 region: CAIRDTGGITDTQYF. CDR3 nucleotides: TGTGCCATCAGAGATACAGGGGGCATCACAGATACGCAGTATTTT.

This clonotype was found many times. The V call is TRBV30, the J call TRBJ1-2; TRBD1 is a possible D gene (5 bases). The CDR3 extends over 15 amino acids. From germline, CDR1 is GTSNPN and CDR2 SVGIG (reference sequence). V was trimmed by 2 bases and J by 3 bases, leaving 16 bases between them. The CDR3: CAWSQRGAPHYGYTF. The DNA for the CDR3 is TGTGCCTGGAGTCAGCGAGGGGCCCCCCACTATGGCTACACCTTC.

This clonotype showed up many times. The rearrangement joins TRBV6-1 to TRBJ2-3; a possible D gene is TRBD2 (6 bases). The CDR3 runs to 14 residues. The germline V and J ends were trimmed by 6 bases and 1 base, with 11 bases remaining between them. The germline V gene encodes CDR1 MNHNS and CDR2 SASEGT. CDR3 coding DNA: TGTGCCAGCAGCGCCGGGGGAGGCACAGATACGCAGTATTTT. It translates to CASSAGGGTDTQYF.

This clonotype was detected many times. The chain recombines TRBV27 with TRBJ2-3; no definite D call. The V gene lost 4 bases and the J gene lost 6 bases, with 8 bases spanning the gap. This CDR3 has 12 residues. The germline CDR1 and CDR2 sequences are MNHEY and SMNVEV (reference sequence). CDR3 loop: CASSSWRDTQYF. CDR3 bases: TGTGCCAGCAGTTCTTGGCGCGATACGCAGTATTTT.

The DNA of the CDR3 is TGTGCCAGCAGACCGGGCGCTGGGATTCAGTACTTC. Its protein product is CASRPGAGIQYF. The rearrangement joins TRBV2 to TRBJ2-4; no definite D call. Trimming pared 6 bases from V and 10 bases from J, leaving 13 bases between. CDR1 is SNHLY and CDR2 is FYNNEI in the germline V gene. The CDR3 length is 12 residues. The full variable domain, in which reference TRBV2 and TRBJ2-4 provide the parts outside the CDR3, is EPEVTQTPSHQVTQMGQEVILRCVPISNHLYFYWYRQILGQKVEFLVSFYNNEISEKSEIFDDQFSVERPDGSNFTLKIRSTKLEDSAMYFCASRPGAGIQYFGAGTRLSVL.

The chain recombines TRBV27 with TRBJ2-1; 11 nucleotides match TRBD2. Per germline, CDR1 MNHEY and CDR2 SMNVEV (reference sequence). V shed 6 bases and J 6 bases; nucleotides not matched to a gene: 13. CDR3 size: 17 residues. CDR3 in DNA: TGTGCCAGCAGCCAAGGCCTTGGACTAGCGGGTTTCAATGAGCAGTTCTTC. Protein sequence: CASSQGLGLAGFNEQFF.

The rearrangement uses TRBV2 and TRBJ2-7, with D possibly called TRBD1 or TRBD2 (7 bases each). The CDR3 is made up of 14 amino acids. Germline V gene sequence: CDR1 SNHLY, CDR2 FYNNEI. V shed 10 bases and J shed 0 bases, with 16 bases lying between them. CDR3 nucleotide sequence: TGTGCCATCAAGAGCGGGGACAGCTCCTACGAGCAGTACTTC. Translated: CAIKSGDSSYEQYF.

This clonotype was observed many times. The V call is TRBV11-2, the J call TRBJ1-4, with D possibly being TRBD1 (5 bases). The CDR3 has 15 amino acids. V was cut by 0 bases and J by 7 bases, with 12 bases left in between. Germline values: CDR1 SGHAT, CDR2 FQNNGV. The CDR3 region is CASSLDQGGFEKLFF. The CDR3 DNA follows: TGTGCCAGCAGCTTAGATCAGGGCGGCTTTGAAAAACTGTTTTTT.

As regards this clonotype: A read error is possible here, since a much larger clone lies one base away. The rearrangement uses TRBV6-2 or TRBV6-3 and TRBJ1-2, with D maybe TRBD1 (5 bases). V gave up 6 bases and J gave up 3 bases, with 17 bases separating them. The germline CDR1 and CDR2 sequences are MNHEY and SVGEGT. The CDR3 totals 15 residues. CDR3 in DNA: TGTGCCAGCAGCATGGCAGGGCATAAGTACTATGGCTACACCTTC. Translation gives CASSMAGHKYYGYTF.

This clonotype was detected ten times or more. V gene TRBV5-1 combines with J gene TRBJ2-2, with 8 bases that match TRBD1. The CDR3 contains 15 residues. CDR1 is SGHRS and CDR2 is YFSETQ in the germline V gene. Unmatched junction bases numbered 8, after V lost 5 bases and J lost 5 bases. The DNA for the CDR3 is TGCGCCAGCAGTCCCGGGACAGGCTCGACCGGGGAGCTGTTTTTT. Its translation: CASSPGTGSTGELFF.

A few counts support this clonotype. J is TRBJ2-1 and V is TRBV29-1; D not certain. Germline assignment: CDR1 SQVTM and CDR2 ANQGSEA. The ends were cut back, 3 bases at V and 5 bases at J, with 8 bases in the middle. The CDR3 contains 12 residues. The CDR3 here is CSVEAQNNEQFF. The CDR3 DNA reads TGCAGCGTTGAGGCCCAAAACAATGAGCAGTTCTTC.

At least ten counts were recorded for this clonotype. The CDR3 protein is CASASGGDIQYF. CDR3 coding DNA: TGTGCCAGCGCTAGCGGGGGAGACATTCAGTACTTC. This rearrangement joins TRBV11-2 to TRBJ2-4; 10 bases map to TRBD2. Germline loops: CDR1 SGHAT, CDR2 FQNNGV. V lost 8 bases and J lost 8; bases outside the gene matches: 3. The CDR3 has 12 amino acids.

The chain employs TRBV5-1 and TRBJ1-6; tentatively, D is TRBD1 (5 bases). The germline V gene encodes CDR1 SGHRS and CDR2 YFSETQ. Trimming took off 4 bases at V and 7 bases at J, with 15 bases between the two ends. The CDR3 has 15 amino acids. The CDR3 sequence: CASSRDGSQNSPLHF. CDR3 DNA: TGCGCCAGCAGCAGGGACGGAAGTCAAAATTCACCCCTCCACTTT. Full variable domain (missing parts from reference TRBV5-1 and TRBJ1-6): KAGVTQTPRYLIKTRGQQVTLSCSPISGHRSVSWYQQTPGQGLQFLFEYFSETQRNKGNFPGRFSGRQFSNSRSEMNVSTLELGDSALYLCASSRDGSQNSPLHFGNGTRLTVT.